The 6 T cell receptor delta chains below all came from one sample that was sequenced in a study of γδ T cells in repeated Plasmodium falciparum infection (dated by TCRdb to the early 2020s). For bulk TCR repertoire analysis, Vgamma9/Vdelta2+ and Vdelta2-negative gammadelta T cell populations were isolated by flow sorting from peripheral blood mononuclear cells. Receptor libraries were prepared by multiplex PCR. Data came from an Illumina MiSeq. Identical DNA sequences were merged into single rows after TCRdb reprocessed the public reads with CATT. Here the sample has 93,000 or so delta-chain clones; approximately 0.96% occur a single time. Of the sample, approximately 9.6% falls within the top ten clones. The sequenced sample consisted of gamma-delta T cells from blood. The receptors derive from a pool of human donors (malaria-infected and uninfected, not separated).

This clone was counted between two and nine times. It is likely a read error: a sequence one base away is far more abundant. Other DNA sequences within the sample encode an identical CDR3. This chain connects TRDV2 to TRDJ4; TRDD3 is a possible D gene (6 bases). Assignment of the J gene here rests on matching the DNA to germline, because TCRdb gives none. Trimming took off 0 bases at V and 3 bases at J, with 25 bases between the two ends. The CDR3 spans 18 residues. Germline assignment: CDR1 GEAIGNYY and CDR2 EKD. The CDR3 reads CACDTVGGGYAYEGPLIF. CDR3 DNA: TGTGCCTGTGACACCGTCGGTGGGGGGTACGCATACGAAGGACCCCTGATCTTT.

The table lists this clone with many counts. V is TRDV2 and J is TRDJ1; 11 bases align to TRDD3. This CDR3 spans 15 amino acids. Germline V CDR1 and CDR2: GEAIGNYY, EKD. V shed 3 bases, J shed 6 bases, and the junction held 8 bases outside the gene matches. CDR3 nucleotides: TGTGCCTGTGACTCCGTACTGGGGGATATGAATAAACTCATCTTT. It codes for CACDSVLGDMNKLIF.

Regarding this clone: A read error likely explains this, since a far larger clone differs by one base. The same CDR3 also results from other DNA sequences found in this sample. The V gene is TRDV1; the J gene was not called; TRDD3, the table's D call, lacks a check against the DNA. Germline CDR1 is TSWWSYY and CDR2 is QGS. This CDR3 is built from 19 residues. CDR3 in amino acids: CALRAVRSVLGVGPDKLIF. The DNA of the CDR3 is TGTGCTCTCCGGGCCGTTCGATCCGTACTGGGGGTAGGCCCCGATAAGCTCATCTTT.

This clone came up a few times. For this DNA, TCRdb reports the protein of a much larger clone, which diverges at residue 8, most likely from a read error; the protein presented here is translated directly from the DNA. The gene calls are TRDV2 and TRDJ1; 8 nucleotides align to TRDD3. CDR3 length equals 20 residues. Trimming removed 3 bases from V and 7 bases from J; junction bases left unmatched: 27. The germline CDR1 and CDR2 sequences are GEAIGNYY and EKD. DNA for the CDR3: TGTGCCTGTGACCGTAATACTGAGGGATACGCTGAGAGGAATTGCGGTAAACTCATCTTT. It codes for CACDRNTEGYAERNCGKLIF.

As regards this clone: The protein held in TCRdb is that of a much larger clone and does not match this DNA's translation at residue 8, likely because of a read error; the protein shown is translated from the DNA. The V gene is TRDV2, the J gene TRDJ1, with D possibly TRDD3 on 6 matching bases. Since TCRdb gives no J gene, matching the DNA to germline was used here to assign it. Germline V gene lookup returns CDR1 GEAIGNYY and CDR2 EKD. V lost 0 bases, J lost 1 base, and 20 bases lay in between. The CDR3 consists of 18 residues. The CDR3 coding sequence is TGTGCCTGTGACACCGTATGGAGGATACCGAGCCGCACCGATAAACTCATCTTT. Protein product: CACDTVWRIPSRTDKLIF.

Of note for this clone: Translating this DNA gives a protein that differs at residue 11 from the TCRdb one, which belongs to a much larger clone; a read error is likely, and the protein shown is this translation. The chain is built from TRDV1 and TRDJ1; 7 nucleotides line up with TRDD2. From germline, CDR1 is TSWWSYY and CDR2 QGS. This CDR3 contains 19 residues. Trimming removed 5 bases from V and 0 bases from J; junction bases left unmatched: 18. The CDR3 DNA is TGTGCTCTTGGGACCTCTATTCCTACAGTGCGGGAGTACACCGATAAACTCATCTTT. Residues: CALGTSIPTVREYTDKLIF.